This is a list of T cell receptor beta chains from one sample in a study of shared clonotypes between healthy human individuals. Assay: immunoSEQ multiplex PCR; the TCRdb copy retains only in-frame clones and omits some. The table lists about 2.4 million clones, 80% to 95% of them singletons. Sequenced input: naive CD4+ T cells from PBMCs. These receptors came from a man younger than 30 in good health. Some clones in this sample may be carry-over from other donors' samples. Each CDR3 is given with its conserved first and last residue. The D gene is left open where the match is weak. Clone size is given for some rows only: seen once, a few or many times, or a class if the clone is expanded.

clone size,V gene,J gene,D gene,CDR3 protein,CDR3 DNA
-,TRBV7-2,TRBJ2-1,-,CASSLGLPNNEQFF,TGTGCCAGCAGCTTAGGTCTCCCCAACAATGAGCAGTTCTTC
-,TRBV10-1,TRBJ2-7,TRBD1,CASSDGTGPFTTYEQYF,TGCGCCAGCAGTGACGGGACAGGGCCCTTTACTACCTACGAGCAGTACTTC
-,TRBV28,TRBJ1-5,-,CASVKNGVSQPQHF,TGTGCCAGCGTGAAAAATGGGGTGAGTCAGCCCCAGCATTTT
-,TRBV4-2,TRBJ1-4,TRBD1,CASSNNQGATNEKLFF,TGTGCCAGCAGCAATAATCAGGGGGCAACTAATGAAAAACTGTTTTTT
-,TRBV6-1,TRBJ2-7,TRBD2,CASRSSGSPNEQYF,TGTGCCAGCAGGTCTAGCGGGAGCCCCAACGAGCAGTACTTC
once,TRBV20-1,TRBJ2-1,-,CSALQSHEQFF,TGCAGTGCTCTCCAGAGCCATGAGCAGTTCTTC
-,TRBV7-9,TRBJ2-1,TRBD2,CASSFGGGRAGNEQFF,TGTGCCAGCAGCTTTGGAGGCGGGAGGGCCGGAAATGAGCAGTTCTTC
-,TRBV7-2,TRBJ2-7,TRBD1,CASSLTGTGDYEQYF,TGTGCCAGCAGCCTGACCGGGACAGGAGACTACGAGCAGTACTTC
-,TRBV5-3,TRBJ2-1,-,CARDTQGRRMNEQFF,TGTGCCAGAGACACTCAGGGCCGGAGGATGAATGAGCAGTTCTTC
-,TRBV5-4,TRBJ1-3,-,CASSFNGNSGNTIYF,TGTGCCAGCAGCTTCAACGGAAACTCTGGAAACACCATATATTTT
-,TRBV28,TRBJ1-2,-,CASSSGVESKNYGYTF,TGTGCCAGCAGTTCAGGGGTGGAAAGTAAGAACTATGGCTACACCTTC
-,TRBV19,TRBJ2-1,-,CASSSGTKYEQFF,TGTGCCAGTAGTTCGGGAACCAAGTATGAGCAGTTCTTC
-,TRBV7-9,TRBJ2-7,TRBD2,CASSVGSPAGDEQYF,TGTGCCAGCAGCGTTGGTAGTCCAGCGGGAGACGAGCAGTACTTC
-,TRBV28,TRBJ1-2,-,CASTTRYGYTF,TGTGCCAGCACCACCCGGTATGGCTACACCTTC
-,TRBV27,TRBJ2-7,-,CASSFRQSYEQYF,TGTGCCAGCAGTTTCCGGCAGTCCTACGAGCAGTACTTC
-,TRBV19,TRBJ2-3,TRBD2,CASATWREQDTQYF,TGTGCCAGCGCGACATGGCGGGAGCAAGATACGCAGTATTTT
-,TRBV11-2,TRBJ2-1,-,CASSFTRDEQFF,TGTGCCAGCAGTTTTACTAGAGATGAGCAGTTCTTC
-,TRBV5-5,TRBJ2-7,-,CASTPRAGWPEQYF,TGTGCCAGCACCCCGAGGGCGGGATGGCCCGAGCAGTACTTC
-,TRBV27,TRBJ2-7,-,CASSSRRPYEQYF,TGTGCCAGCAGTTCCCGCCGGCCATACGAGCAGTACTTC
once,TRBV4-1,TRBJ1-5,-,CASSQVASNNQPQHF,TGCGCCAGCAGCCAAGTGGCCAGCAACAATCAGCCCCAGCATTTT
-,TRBV9,TRBJ1-3,-,CASTAPSGGAGNTIYF,TGTGCCAGCACCGCCCCGTCCGGCGGCGCTGGAAACACCATATATTTT
-,TRBV9,TRBJ2-3,-,CASSWREEEAYSDTQYF,TGTGCCAGCAGCTGGAGGGAGGAAGAGGCGTACTCAGATACGCAGTATTTT
-,TRBV5-5,TRBJ1-5,-,CASSLGQVINQPQHF,TGTGCCAGCAGCTTGGGGCAGGTTATCAATCAGCCCCAGCATTTT
-,TRBV11-2,TRBJ1-3,-,CASSAPATGNTIYF,TGTGCCAGCAGCGCACCCGCGACTGGAAACACCATATATTTT
-,TRBV2,TRBJ2-5,-,CASSVWQDQETQYF,TGTGCCAGCAGTGTCTGGCAGGACCAAGAGACCCAGTACTTC
-,TRBV2,TRBJ1-6,TRBD1,CASSVGTGNSPLHF,TGTGCCAGCAGCGTAGGGACAGGCAATTCACCCCTCCACTTT
-,TRBV11-2,TRBJ2-5,TRBD1,CASSPGTGAGETQYF,TGTGCCAGCAGCCCCGGGACAGGGGCGGGGGAGACCCAGTACTTC
-,TRBV9,TRBJ1-1,-,CASSVEGGTEAFF,TGTGCCAGCAGCGTAGAGGGAGGCACTGAAGCTTTCTTT
-,TRBV27,TRBJ1-2,-,CASSRDPGVYGYTF,TGTGCCAGCAGTCGGGACCCAGGGGTCTATGGCTACACCTTC